These 3 T cell receptor beta chains share one sample of origin, sequenced in a study of T-cell memory formation after mild COVID-19 (dated by TCRdb to about 2021). The library was generated by 5' RACE. Sequencer: Illumina NovaSeq 6000. The public reads were reanalyzed by TCRdb: fastp trimming at Q25, MiXCR alignment, in-frame beta chains only. Identical CDR3 protein sequences are pooled into one entry, listed with their most common genes and DNA. The sample table shows just under 350,000 distinct CDR3 sequences, and 13% are seen once. The ten top clones hold 20% to 25% of the sample. The specimen sequenced was PBMCs or a T cell subset sorted from them (not recorded which). The receptors stem from a man aged 18 to 30 who had mild COVID-19 (a few samples of this study predate the infection). The sample titles of this study are shuffled in the database, so cell type and time point are left out; the donor was told from shared clones.

This rearrangement joins TRBV5-1 to TRBJ1-1, with D uncertain. V was pared by 4 bases and J by 1 base, with 11 bases between. CDR3 length: 14 amino acids. Looked up from germline, CDR1 is SGHRS and CDR2 is YFSETQ. The CDR3 loop is CASSGVGKNTEAFF. CDR3 in DNA: TGCGCCAGCAGCGGGGTAGGGAAGAACACTGAAGCTTTCTTT.

This clonotype was counted only a few times. The chain couples TRBV15 to TRBJ2-5; tentative D call: TRBD1 (5 bases). The CDR3 length is 16 residues. Looked up from germline, CDR1 is LNHNV and CDR2 is YYDKDF (reference sequence). V was trimmed by 1 base and J by 1 base, leaving 13 bases between them. The CDR3 DNA reads TGTGCCACCAGCAGAGGGGTTATGGGGCTCCAAGAGACCCAGTACTTC. It translates to CATSRGVMGLQETQYF.

The sample holds a few counts of this clonotype. The chain has TRBV6-5 and TRBJ2-2, with TRBD2 matching 7 bases. The CDR3 runs 18 residues. From germline, CDR1 is MNHEY and CDR2 SVGAGI. Trimming removed 0 bases from V and 1 base from J; junction bases left unmatched: 8. This chain's CDR3 is CASSYSMVGGVNTGELFF. CDR3 sequence (DNA): TGTGCCAGCAGTTACTCGATGGTTGGGGGGGTGAACACCGGGGAGCTGTTTTTT.